These 10 T cell receptor beta chains were all obtained from the same sample, sequenced in a study of cytomegalovirus exposure and HLA in healthy donors (TCRdb year 2017). The library was prepared using the immunoSEQ multiplex PCR assay. A mixture of 60 forward primers for TCR Vbeta segments and 13 reverse primers for TCR Jbeta segments was used in the multiplex PCR. The source is immuneACCESS, and TCRdb retained only in-frame sequences with V and J called. Part of the clones is not carried over; for the studies checked, unresolved V genes explain less than half of this, and the remainder is unexplained. For this sample the table gives a few hundred thousand clones, of which 80% to 95% were detected only once. The ten top clones hold 1.5% to 2% of the sample. The specimen was PBMCs. The receptors stem from a girl aged 2 to 9 in good health and CMV-seronegative.

About this clone itself: A junction end diverges from the germline sequence, so it may reflect a read error. V is TRBV5-1 and J is TRBJ2-3, with 8 bases aligning to TRBD1. The CDR3 has 17 residues. The germline V gene has CDR1 SGHRS and CDR2 YFSETQ. The CDR3, as DNA: TGCGCCGGCAGCTTGGGGACCACAGGGGGTATCACAGATACGCAGTATTTT. It specifies CAGSLGTTGGITDTQYF. Variable domain in full (rest from reference TRBV5-1 and TRBJ2-3): KAGVTQTPRYLIKTRGQQVTLSCSPISGHRSVSWYQQTPGQGLQFLFEYFSETQRNKGNFPGRFSGRQFSNSRSEMNVSTLELGDSALYLCAGSLGTTGGITDTQYFGPGTRLTVL.

The chain is built from TRBV10-2 and TRBJ2-3; D may be TRBD2 (5 bases). V was pared by 1 base and J by 10 bases, with 6 bases between. Germline V gene lookup returns CDR1 WSHSY and CDR2 SAAADI. CDR3 length: 11 amino acids. The CDR3 protein is CASSEFSAQYF. DNA of the CDR3: TGCGCCAGCAGTGAGTTTAGCGCGCAGTATTTT.

The chain employs TRBV5-6 and TRBJ2-1; D gene uncertain. The germline V gene encodes CDR1 SGHDT and CDR2 YYEEEE. CDR3 size: 12 residues. The V end lost 0 bases, the J end lost 15 bases, and 13 bases lay between the germline ends. CDR3 sequence reads: CASSLGVSRLFF. The CDR3 DNA reads as TGTGCCAGCAGCTTGGGGGTCTCCAGGCTGTTCTTC. Based on the CDR3 plus reference TRBV5-6 and TRBJ2-1, the full variable domain is DAGVTQSPTHLIKTRGQQVTLRCSPKSGHDTVSWYQQALGQGPQFIFQYYEEEERQRGNFPDRFSGHQFPNYSSELNVNALLLGDSALYLCASSLGVSRLFFGPGTRLTVL.

The rearrangement joins TRBV11-2 to TRBJ2-1, with 10 bases matching TRBD2. This CDR3 has 16 amino acids. V shed 5 bases and J 2 bases; nucleotides not matched to a gene: 6. CDR1 and CDR2 from the germline V gene are SGHAT and FQNNGV. The CDR3 coding sequence is TGTGCCAGCAGCGCAGAGGGACTAGCGACCTACAATGAGCAGTTCTTC. It encodes CASSAEGLATYNEQFF.

CDR3 sequence (DNA): TGCGCCAGCAGGGGGCTCAGACTTGAGTTCTTC. It yields the protein CASRGLRLEFF. The gene calls are TRBV5-1 and TRBJ2-1; D perhaps matches TRBD1 (5 bases). This CDR3 contains 11 residues. V was clipped by 5 bases and J by 14 bases, with 14 bases between them. In germline, CDR1 is SGHRS, CDR2 YFSETQ.

V is TRBV19 and J is TRBJ1-2, with 7 bases matching TRBD1. Germline V gene sequence: CDR1 LNHDA, CDR2 SQIVND (reference sequence). The CDR3 is 14 residues long. Losses at the gene ends were 5 bases for V and 6 bases for J; bases not matched to a gene: 9. The CDR3 spells CASSAPGQTDGYTF. As DNA, the CDR3 is TGTGCCAGTAGTGCACCGGGACAGACGGATGGCTACACCTTC. Variable domain in full (rest from reference TRBV19 and TRBJ1-2): DGGITQSPKYLFRKEGQNVTLSCEQNLNHDAMYWYRQDPGQGLRLIYYSQIVNDFQKGDIAEGYSVSREKKESFPLTVTSAQKNPTAFYLCASSAPGQTDGYTFGSGTRLTVV.

The V call is TRBV7-6, the J call TRBJ2-3, with 8 bases that match TRBD1. The V gene end was trimmed by 0 bases and the J gene end by 15 bases; junction bases not matched to a gene: 8. The CDR3 has 13 residues. Germline CDR1 SGHVS, CDR2 FNYEAQ. CDR3 sequence (DNA): TGTGCCAGCAGCTTAGCAATCGGGACAGGTATCTATTTT. Translating gives CASSLAIGTGIYF.

The J gene is TRBJ2-5, the V gene TRBV27, with TRBD2 matching 8 bases. The CDR3 sequence is 14 residues long. Germline CDR1 is MNHEY and CDR2 is SMNVEV (reference sequence). V was clipped by 2 bases and J by 3 bases; unmatched bases: 2. This CDR3 reads CASSLLAGEETQYF. The CDR3 nucleotides are TGTGCCAGCAGTTTACTAGCGGGCGAAGAGACCCAGTACTTC.

This chain connects TRBV10-3 to TRBJ1-1; D may be TRBD1 (6 bases). Germline V gene data show CDR1 as ENHRY and CDR2 as SYGVKD. Trimming cost V 4 bases and J 4 bases, with 10 bases left between them. The length of the CDR3 is 13 residues. CDR3 nucleotide sequence: TGTGCCATCAGTGGGACAGTAGCCACTGAAGCTTTCTTT. Translation: CAISGTVATEAFF.

The chain combines TRBV7-9 with TRBJ2-5; TRBD1 matches at 10 bases. V lost 4 bases, J lost 7 bases, and 6 bases stayed unmatched. CDR1 SEHNR and CDR2 FQNEAQ come from the germline V gene (reference sequence). The CDR3 length is 14 residues. CDR3 in DNA: TGTGCCAGCAGCTCTCCGGGACAGGGGTTGACCCAGTACTTC. This codes for CASSSPGQGLTQYF.